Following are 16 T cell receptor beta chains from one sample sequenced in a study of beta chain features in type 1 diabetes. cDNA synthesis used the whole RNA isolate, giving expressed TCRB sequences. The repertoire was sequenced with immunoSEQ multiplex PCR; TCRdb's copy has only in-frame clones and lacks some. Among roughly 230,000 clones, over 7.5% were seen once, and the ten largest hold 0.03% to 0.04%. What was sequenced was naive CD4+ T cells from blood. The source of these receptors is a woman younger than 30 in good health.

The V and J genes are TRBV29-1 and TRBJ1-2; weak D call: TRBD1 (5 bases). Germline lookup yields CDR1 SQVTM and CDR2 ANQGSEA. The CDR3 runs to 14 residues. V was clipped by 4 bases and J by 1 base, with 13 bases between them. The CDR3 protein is CSVAGGRDNYGYTF. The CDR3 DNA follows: TGCAGCGTTGCGGGGGGTCGAGATAACTATGGCTACACCTTC. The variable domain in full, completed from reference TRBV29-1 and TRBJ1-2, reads SAVISQKPSRDICQRGTSLTIQCQVDSQVTMMFWYRQQPGQSLTLIATANQGSEATYESGFVIDKFPISRPNLTFSTLTVSNMSPEDSSIYLCSVAGGRDNYGYTFGSGTRLTVV.

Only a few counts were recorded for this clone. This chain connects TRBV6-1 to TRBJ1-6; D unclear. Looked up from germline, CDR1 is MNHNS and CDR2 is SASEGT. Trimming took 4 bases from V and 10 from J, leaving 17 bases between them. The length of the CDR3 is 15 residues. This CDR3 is CASSVVGREGSPLHF. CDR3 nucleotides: TGTGCCAGCAGTGTGGTCGGGAGGGAAGGATCACCCCTCCACTTT.

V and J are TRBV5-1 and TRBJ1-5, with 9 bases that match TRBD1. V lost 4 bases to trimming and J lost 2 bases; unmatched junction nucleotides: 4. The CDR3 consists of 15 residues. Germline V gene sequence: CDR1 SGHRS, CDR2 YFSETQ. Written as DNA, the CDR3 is TGCGCCAGCAGCCCACAGGGGGCTCGCAATCAGCCCCAGCATTTT. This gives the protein CASSPQGARNQPQHF.

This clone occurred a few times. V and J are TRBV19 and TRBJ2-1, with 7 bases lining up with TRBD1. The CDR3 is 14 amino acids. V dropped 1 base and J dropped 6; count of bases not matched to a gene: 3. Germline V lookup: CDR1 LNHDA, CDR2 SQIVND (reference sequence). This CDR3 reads CASSIVAGGNEQFF. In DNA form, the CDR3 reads TGTGCCAGTAGTATAGTGGCAGGGGGCAATGAGCAGTTCTTC.

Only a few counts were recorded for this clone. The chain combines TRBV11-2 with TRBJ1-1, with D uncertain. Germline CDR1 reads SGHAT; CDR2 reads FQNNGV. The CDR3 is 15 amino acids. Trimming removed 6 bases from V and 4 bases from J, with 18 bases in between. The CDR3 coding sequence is TGTGCCAGCAGTTCCGCCAGAGAGGGTGGCACTGAAGCTTTCTTT. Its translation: CASSSAREGGTEAFF.

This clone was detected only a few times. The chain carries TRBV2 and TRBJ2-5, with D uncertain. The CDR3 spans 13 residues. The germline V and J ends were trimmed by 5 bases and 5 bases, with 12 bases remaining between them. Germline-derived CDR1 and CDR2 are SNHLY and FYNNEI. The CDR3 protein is CASSSFLGETQYF. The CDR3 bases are TGTGCCAGCAGTTCATTCCTTGGCGAGACCCAGTACTTC.

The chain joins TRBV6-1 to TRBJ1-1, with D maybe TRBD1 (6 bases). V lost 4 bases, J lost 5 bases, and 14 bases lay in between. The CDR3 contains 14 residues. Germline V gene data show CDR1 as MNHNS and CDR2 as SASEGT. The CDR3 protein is CASSANRVVTEAFF. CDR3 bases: TGTGCCAGCAGTGCTAACAGGGTAGTTACTGAAGCTTTCTTT.

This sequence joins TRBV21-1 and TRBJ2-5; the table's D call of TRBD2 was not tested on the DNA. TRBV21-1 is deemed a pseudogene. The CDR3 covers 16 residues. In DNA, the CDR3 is TGTGCCAGCAGCAAACGTAAGGCGGGAGCGGTGGAGACCCAGTACTTC. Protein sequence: CASSKRKAGAVETQYF.

The CDR3 protein is CASSPWSLRGTEAFF. CDR3 nucleotide sequence: TGTGCCAGCTCGCCTTGGTCCCTGCGAGGCACTGAAGCTTTCTTT. The chain employs TRBV18 and TRBJ1-1; no definite D call. Germline V gene data show CDR1 as KGHSH and CDR2 as LQKENI. The CDR3 totals 15 residues. V was pared by 6 bases and J by 4 bases, with 18 bases between.

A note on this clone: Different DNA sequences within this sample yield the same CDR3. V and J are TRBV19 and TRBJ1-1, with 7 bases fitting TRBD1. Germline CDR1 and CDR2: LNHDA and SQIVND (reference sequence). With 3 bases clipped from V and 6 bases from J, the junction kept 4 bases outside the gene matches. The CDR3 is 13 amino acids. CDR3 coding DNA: TGTGCCAGTAGTATTCGAGGGGGCGCTGAAGCTTTCTTT. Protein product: CASSIRGGAEAFF.

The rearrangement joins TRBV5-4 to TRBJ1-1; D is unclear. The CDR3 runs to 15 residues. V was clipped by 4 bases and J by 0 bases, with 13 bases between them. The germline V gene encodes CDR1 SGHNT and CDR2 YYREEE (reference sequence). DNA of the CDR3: TGTGCCAGCAGCCGGAGCCCAGCACTGAACACTGAAGCTTTCTTT. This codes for CASSRSPALNTEAFF.

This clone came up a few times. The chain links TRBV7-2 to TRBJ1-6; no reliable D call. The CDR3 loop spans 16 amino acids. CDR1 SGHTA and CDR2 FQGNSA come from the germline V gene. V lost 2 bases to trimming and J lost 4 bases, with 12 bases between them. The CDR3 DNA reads TGTGCCAGCAGCTTATACCAAGCGGGGTATAATTCACCCCTCCACTTT. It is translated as CASSLYQAGYNSPLHF.

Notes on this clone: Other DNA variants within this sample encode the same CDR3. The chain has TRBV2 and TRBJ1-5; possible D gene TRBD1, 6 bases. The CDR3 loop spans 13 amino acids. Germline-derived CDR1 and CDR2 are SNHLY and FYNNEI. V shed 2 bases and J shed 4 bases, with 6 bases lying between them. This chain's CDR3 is CASSEQGNQPQHF. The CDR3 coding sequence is TGTGCCAGCAGTGAACAGGGGAATCAGCCCCAGCATTTT. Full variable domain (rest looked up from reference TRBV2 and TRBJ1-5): EPEVTQTPSHQVTQMGQEVILRCVPISNHLYFYWYRQILGQKVEFLVSFYNNEISEKSEIFDDQFSVERPDGSNFTLKIRSTKLEDSAMYFCASSEQGNQPQHFGDGTRLSIL.

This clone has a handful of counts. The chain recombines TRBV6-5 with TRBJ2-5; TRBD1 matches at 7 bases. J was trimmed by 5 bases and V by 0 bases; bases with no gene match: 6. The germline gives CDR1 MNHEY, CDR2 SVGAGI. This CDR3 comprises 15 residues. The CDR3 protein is CASSYSGGLSETQYF. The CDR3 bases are TGTGCCAGCAGTTACTCAGGGGGCCTTTCGGAGACCCAGTACTTC.

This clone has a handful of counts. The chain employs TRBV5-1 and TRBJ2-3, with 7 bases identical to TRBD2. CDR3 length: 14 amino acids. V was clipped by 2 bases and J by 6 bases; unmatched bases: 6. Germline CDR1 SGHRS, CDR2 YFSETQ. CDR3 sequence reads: CASSLGEGHDTQYF. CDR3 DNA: TGCGCCAGCAGCTTAGGGGAGGGCCACGATACGCAGTATTTT.

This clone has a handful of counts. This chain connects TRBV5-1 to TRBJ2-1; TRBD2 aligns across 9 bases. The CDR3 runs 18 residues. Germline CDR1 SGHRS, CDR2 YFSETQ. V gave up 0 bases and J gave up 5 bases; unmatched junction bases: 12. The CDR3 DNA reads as TGCGCCAGCAGCTTGGGGGGGCGGGGGCTAGCGGGGCACAATGAGCAGTTCTTC. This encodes CASSLGGRGLAGHNEQFF.